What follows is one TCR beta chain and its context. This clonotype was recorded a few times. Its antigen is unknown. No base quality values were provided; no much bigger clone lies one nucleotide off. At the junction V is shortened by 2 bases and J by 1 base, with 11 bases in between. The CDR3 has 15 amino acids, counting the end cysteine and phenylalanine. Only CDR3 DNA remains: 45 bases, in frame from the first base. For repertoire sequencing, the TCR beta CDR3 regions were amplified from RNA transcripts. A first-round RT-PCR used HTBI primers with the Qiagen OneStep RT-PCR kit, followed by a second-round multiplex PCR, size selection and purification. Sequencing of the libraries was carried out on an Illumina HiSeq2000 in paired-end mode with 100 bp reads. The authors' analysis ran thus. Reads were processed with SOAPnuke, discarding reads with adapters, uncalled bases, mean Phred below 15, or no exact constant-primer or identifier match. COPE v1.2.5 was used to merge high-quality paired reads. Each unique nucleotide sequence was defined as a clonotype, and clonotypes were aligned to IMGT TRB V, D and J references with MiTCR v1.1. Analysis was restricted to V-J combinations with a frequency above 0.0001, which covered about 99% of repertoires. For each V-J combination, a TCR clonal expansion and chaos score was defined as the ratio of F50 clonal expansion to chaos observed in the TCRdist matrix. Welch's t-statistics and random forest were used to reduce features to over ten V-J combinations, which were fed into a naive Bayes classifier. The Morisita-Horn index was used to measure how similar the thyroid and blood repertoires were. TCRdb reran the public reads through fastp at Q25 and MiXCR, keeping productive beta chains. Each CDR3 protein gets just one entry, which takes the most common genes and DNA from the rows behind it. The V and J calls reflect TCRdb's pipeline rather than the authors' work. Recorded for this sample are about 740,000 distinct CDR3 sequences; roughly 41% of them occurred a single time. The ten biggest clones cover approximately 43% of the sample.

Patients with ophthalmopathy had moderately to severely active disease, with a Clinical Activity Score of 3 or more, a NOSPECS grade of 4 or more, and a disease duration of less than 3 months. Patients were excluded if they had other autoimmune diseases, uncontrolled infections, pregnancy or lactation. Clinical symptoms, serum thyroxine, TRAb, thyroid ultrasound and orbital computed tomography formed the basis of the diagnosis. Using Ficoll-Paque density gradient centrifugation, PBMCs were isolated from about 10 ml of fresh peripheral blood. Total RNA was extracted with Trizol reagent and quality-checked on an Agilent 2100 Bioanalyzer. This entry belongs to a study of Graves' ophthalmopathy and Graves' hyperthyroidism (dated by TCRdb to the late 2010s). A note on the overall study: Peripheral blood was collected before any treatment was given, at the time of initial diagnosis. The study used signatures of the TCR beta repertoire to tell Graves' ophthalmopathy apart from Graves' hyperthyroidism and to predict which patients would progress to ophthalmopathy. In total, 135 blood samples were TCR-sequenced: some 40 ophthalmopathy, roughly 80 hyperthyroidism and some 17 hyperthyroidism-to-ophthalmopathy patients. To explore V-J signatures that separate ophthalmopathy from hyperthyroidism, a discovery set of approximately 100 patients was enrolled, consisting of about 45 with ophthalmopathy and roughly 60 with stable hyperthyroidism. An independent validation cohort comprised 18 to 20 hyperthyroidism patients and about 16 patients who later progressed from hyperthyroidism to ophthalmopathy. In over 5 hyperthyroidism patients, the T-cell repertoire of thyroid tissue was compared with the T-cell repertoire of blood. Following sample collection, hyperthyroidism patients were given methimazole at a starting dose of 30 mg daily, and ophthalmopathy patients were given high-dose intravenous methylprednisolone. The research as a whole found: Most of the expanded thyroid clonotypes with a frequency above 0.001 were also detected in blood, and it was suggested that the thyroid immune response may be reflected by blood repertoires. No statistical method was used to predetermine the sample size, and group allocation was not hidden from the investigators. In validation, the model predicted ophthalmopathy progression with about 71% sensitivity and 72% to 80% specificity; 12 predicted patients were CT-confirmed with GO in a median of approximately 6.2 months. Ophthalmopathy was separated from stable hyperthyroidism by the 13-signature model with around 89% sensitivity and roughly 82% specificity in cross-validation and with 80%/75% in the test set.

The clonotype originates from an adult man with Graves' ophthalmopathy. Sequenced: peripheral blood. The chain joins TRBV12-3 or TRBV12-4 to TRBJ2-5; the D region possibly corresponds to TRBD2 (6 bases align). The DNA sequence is TGTGCCAGCAGTTTATTCGGAGGGAGCCAAGAGACCCAGTACTTC. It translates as CASSLFGGSQETQYF.